Reported below is one T cell receptor beta chain. Its recognized antigen is unknown. The data stem from a study of CXCR3-negative and CXCR3-positive naive CD8 T cells (dated by TCRdb to about 2019). About the full investigation: In total, approximately 130 million TRB reads were obtained, or roughly 1.5 +/- 0.3 million reads per library. Data from about 10 donors, pooled across two independent experiments, went into the diversity and physicochemical repertoire analyses. TRBV-TRBJ cluster analysis included naive subsets from about five donors and memory cells from 3 donors. The study at large found these results: CXCR3 expression partially decreased after cryopreservation, so most assays used freshly isolated PBMCs. Comparably high repertoire diversity was found in both naive subsets, whereas much lower repertoire diversity was found in memory CD8+ T cells. Surface CD5, linked to self-reactivity in mice, was comparable between naive subsets; TCR interaction strength was therefore also inferred from TRB CDR3 physicochemical properties. TRB CDR3s from CXCR3-positive naive cells showed higher hydrophobicity (lower Kidera factor 4), lower energy, and higher strength and volume indices than CXCR3-negative naive cells. Naive CXCR3-negative and CXCR3-positive cells from the same donor showed similar TRBV-TRBJ usage, whereas memory cells showed distinct patterns.

Each CD8+ T cell subset was flow-sorted in triplicate, with fewer than 350,000 cells per subset placed directly into RLT lysis buffer. To exclude memory contaminants, naive CD8+ T cells were stringently defined as CD45RO-CCR7+CD27+CD95-. Using standard density gradient centrifugation, peripheral blood mononuclear cells were isolated from buffy coats. Naive CXCR3-negative and CXCR3-positive CD8+ T cells were flow-sorted using a FACSAria III. Total RNA was extracted from sorted cells with an RNeasy Mini Kit. According to the germline V gene (reference sequence), CDR1 reads SEHNR and CDR2 reads FQNEAQ. From the cysteine through the phenylalanine, the CDR3 covers 13 amino acids. No DNA sequence was recorded. Sequencing relied on a NextSeq 550. The Human TCR Profiling Kit (MiLaboratory) was used to make UMI-labeled 5' RACE TRB cDNA libraries. cDNA synthesis used the entire amount of extracted RNA, and PCR amplification then used the entire amount of cDNA produced. Libraries were prepared in parallel with an identical number of PCR cycles. Regarding the original processing steps: With a requirement of at least two reads per UMI, MIGEC and MiXCR extracted about 49,000 +/- 11,000 unique UMI-labeled TRB cDNA molecules per library. On average, roughly 40,000 +/- 10,000 functional in-frame TRB CDR3 nucleotide clonotypes lacking stop codons were found per library. After downsampling to 5000 UMI-labeled TRB molecules per sample, diversity metrics, including normalized Shannon-Wiener and Chao1, were computed in VDJtools. VDJtools was used to calculate clonotype-size-weighted physicochemical properties of the central five CDR3 residues, namely interaction energy, strength, volume and Kidera factor 4. TCRdb reprocessed the reads and lists each CDR3 protein sequence as a single entry, with no DNA. TCRdb, not the authors, supplied the V and J calls. The sample's own table lists 55,000 to 75,000 distinct CDR3 sequences. Around 0.75% of the sample is held by the ten biggest clonotypes.

Sequencing was carried out using naive CXCR3+ CD8+ T cells from blood. The cell subset or site label of this sample denotes: CD45RO-CCR7+CD27+CD95- naive CD8+ T cells expressing CXCR3 (TNR3+). This TCR came from a human donor in good health. Some clones in this sample may be carry-over from other donors' samples. The rearrangement combines TRBV7-9 with TRBJ2-3. The CDR3 is CASSPQFADTQYF. When the CDR3 is completed using the reference TRBV7-9 and TRBJ2-3 genes on either side, the full variable domain is DTGVSQNPRHKITKRGQNVTFRCDPISEHNRLYWYRQTLGQGPEFLTYFQNEAQLEKSRLLSDRFSAERPKGSFSTLEIQRTEQGDSAMYLCASSPQFADTQYFGPGTRLTVL.